These 9 T cell receptor beta chains share one sample of origin, sequenced in a study of metastatic and nonmetastatic thyroid tumors. TCRdb reprocessed the PCR reads using MiXCR. The sample has about 85,000 clones, about 9.1% seen once. Treatment of any kind had been given to no patient before thyroid surgery. The material sequenced was blood. The source is a female donor with papillary thyroid cancer or a benign thyroid nodule (not recorded which). Some clones in this sample may be carry-over from other donors' samples.

This clone appeared many times. The chain links TRBV6-4 to TRBJ2-3; D is possibly TRBD2 (7 bases). The ends were cut back, 4 bases at V and 5 bases at J, with 10 bases in the middle. Germline V gene sequence: CDR1 MRHNA, CDR2 SNTAGT. This CDR3 region has 13 residues. The CDR3 reads CASSAGGQDTQYF. The CDR3, as DNA: TGTGCCAGCAGTGCGGGGGGCCAAGATACGCAGTATTTT.

V gene TRBV3-1 combines with J gene TRBJ2-1, with 7 bases aligning to TRBD2. Germline trimming cut 1 base from V and 7 bases from J; bases unmatched to any gene: 7. The length of the CDR3 is 15 residues. In germline, CDR1 is LGHDT, CDR2 YNNKEL (reference sequence). The CDR3 DNA reads TGTGCCAGCAGCCAAGTCGGGGACTATAAGAATGAGCAGTTCTTC. It codes for CASSQVGDYKNEQFF.

The J gene is TRBJ2-7, the V gene TRBV11-2; D may be TRBD1 or TRBD2 (5 bases each). Trimming shortened V by 5 bases and J by 0 bases, and 23 bases separated the two germline ends. CDR3 length: 18 residues. The V gene's germline CDR1 is SGHAT and CDR2 FQNNGV. The CDR3 sequence: CASSPMSILGPTSYEQYF. DNA of the CDR3: TGTGCCAGCAGCCCTATGTCTATACTGGGACCGACCTCCTACGAGCAGTACTTC.

The gene calls are TRBV5-1 and TRBJ1-1; D gene ambiguous. Germline-derived CDR1 and CDR2 are SGHRS and YFSETQ. This CDR3 has 13 residues. V lost 1 base, J lost 1 base, and 5 bases lay in between. DNA of the CDR3: TGCGCCAGCAGCTTGAGACAGAACACTGAAGCTTTCTTT. This gives the protein CASSLRQNTEAFF.

This clone was counted many times. The chain has TRBV6-6 and TRBJ2-5; D tentatively fits TRBD1 or TRBD2 (5 bases each). V dropped 2 bases and J dropped 0 bases, with 16 bases sitting between them. The CDR3 totals 17 residues. Per the germline V gene, CDR1 is MNHNY and CDR2 is SVGAGI (reference sequence). CDR3 loop: CASSYGKGTANQETQYF. CDR3 DNA sequence: TGTGCCAGCAGTTACGGAAAGGGGACGGCTAACCAAGAGACCCAGTACTTC.

This clone turned up a few times. The rearrangement joins TRBV19 to TRBJ1-5, with D possibly matching TRBD1 (5 bases). Germline-derived CDR1 and CDR2 are LNHDA and SQIVND (reference sequence). V was shortened by 5 bases and J by 7 bases, with 21 bases between the two germline ends. The CDR3 has 16 residues. The CDR3 is CASSPSRAEGRQPQHF. The CDR3 coding sequence is TGTGCCAGTAGTCCCAGTAGGGCCGAGGGGAGACAGCCCCAGCATTTT. Full variable domain (remainder filled in from reference TRBV19 and TRBJ1-5): DGGITQSPKYLFRKEGQNVTLSCEQNLNHDAMYWYRQDPGQGLRLIYYSQIVNDFQKGDIAEGYSVSREKKESFPLTVTSAQKNPTAFYLCASSPSRAEGRQPQHFGDGTRLSIL.

The V and J genes are TRBV10-1 and TRBJ2-3; TRBD2 agrees at 10 bases. CDR3 length: 17 amino acids. V lost 4 bases and J lost 1; bases outside the gene matches: 8. The germline V gene has CDR1 WNHNN and CDR2 SYGVQD (reference sequence). The CDR3 reads CASSGPLLAGGTDTQYF. Written as DNA, the CDR3 is TGCGCCAGCAGTGGGCCCCTTCTAGCGGGGGGCACAGATACGCAGTATTTT.

Ten or more counts support this clone. V is TRBV9 and J is TRBJ1-3; D unclear. CDR1 SGDLS and CDR2 YYNGEE come from the germline V gene. The V gene lost 3 bases and the J gene lost 1 base, with 17 bases spanning the gap. CDR3 size: 17 residues. The CDR3 reads CASSAHKGQASGNTIYF. In DNA, the CDR3 is TGTGCCAGCAGCGCACACAAAGGTCAGGCGTCTGGAAACACCATATATTTT. The variable domain in full, with the rest retrieved from reference TRBV9 and TRBJ1-3, is DSGVTQTPKHLITATGQRVTLRCSPRSGDLSVYWYQQSLDQGLQFLIQYYNGEERAKGNILERFSAQQFPDLHSELNLSSLELGDSALYFCASSAHKGQASGNTIYFGEGSWLTVV.

With respect to this clone: A much larger clone differs by one base, so this may be a read error. The CDR3 spells CSARDLAAESFF. CDR3 coding DNA: TGCAGTGCTAGAGATCTAGCGGCTGAATCTTTCTTT. This chain links TRBV20-1 with TRBJ1-1; D is ambiguous. Germline V gives CDR1 DFQATT, CDR2 SNEGSKA (reference sequence). The CDR3 runs to 12 residues.